This entry concerns a single T cell receptor (beta chain). This clone was detected only a few times. This receptor's antigen is unknown. The sample holds no much larger clone one base away, and base qualities are not on file. The data belong to a study of blood T cell repertoires in COVID-19 (dated by TCRdb to the early 2020s). Study-wide context: The collaborator samples originated in the United States, Italy and Spain and spanned the acute and convalescent phases of COVID-19. The material from the prospective study consisted of cDNA or gDNA derived from T cells, B-cell-depleted T cells, or PBMCs. The dataset comprised deeply sampled blood TCRbeta repertoires from subjects exposed to, actively infected with, or recovered from COVID-19. The repertoires were released in a freely available public database intended as a resource for research on the immune response to SARS-CoV-2. The samples were drawn from two sources: the first 160 participants of the ongoing ImmuneRACE study, and 1,000 to 1,500 subjects contributed by 6 global collaborators. A de-identified subject ID, COVID-19 status, age in years and sex were almost always included in the sample metadata. Where available, HLA class I and class II types were taken from metadata supplied by the sample provider and were not determined by assay-based typing.

V lost 2 bases and J lost 8 bases; the stretch between them is 18 bases long. The CDR3 holds 15 amino acids from the cysteine to the phenylalanine. The entry retains the CDR3 DNA only, 45 bases that are in frame from base 1. Sequences MNHEY (CDR1) and SMNVEV (CDR2) are obtained from the germline V gene (reference sequence). Study-wide conclusions, independent of this receptor: The amount of clinical and demographic metadata varied by source and participant and was provided uncurated.

TCRbeta CDR3 regions were amplified from genomic DNA using the immunoSEQ Assay, a bias-controlled multiplex PCR. Processing in the source paper ran as follows. The number of nucleated cells in each sample was estimated by amplification of reference gene primers within the assay. To quantify the absolute abundance of each unique TCRbeta CDR3 rearrangement, sequence reads were collapsed and filtered. For each sample, productive Simpson clonality was calculated as the square root of Simpson's diversity index over productive rearrangements. TCRdb took over this immuneACCESS table, retaining in-frame rearrangements with V and J assigned. Such tables are incomplete; in checked studies, under half of the missing clones stem from an unresolved V gene, and the remainder is unexplained. That table is the source of V, J and clone size, and D and trimming were worked out from the DNA. Counted in this sample were under 75,000 clones; 70% to 85% of them appeared once. Clones ranked in the top ten supply about 5.5% of the sample.

The collaborating institutions used their own protocols to collect whole blood in K2EDTA tubes. For TCRbeta analysis, collaborators shipped samples in one of three forms: frozen whole blood, isolated PBMCs, or DNA extracted from either of those sample types. Sequenced sample: peripheral blood. Recombination connected TRBV27 to TRBJ1-2; a tentative D match to TRBD1 spans 5 bases. The origin of this receptor is a woman in her 70s with acute or convalescent COVID-19. The CDR3 protein sequence reads: CASSLRGFGLEGYTF. The DNA is TGTGCCAGCAGTTTACGGGGGTTCGGTCTGGAGGGCTACACCTTC.